The 24 T cell receptor beta chains presented below share a single source sample, sequenced in a study of OX40 agonist ivuxolimab in advanced cancers. This table comes from immunoSEQ multiplex PCR, and its TCRdb copy is limited to in-frame clones, with some not included. Here the sample spans 90,000 to 150,000 clones, 85% to 90% being singletons. The source material was CD4+ or CD8+ T cells sorted from blood, sampled in a trial of the OX40 agonist ivuxolimab. The receptor source for this set is an adult with an advanced solid tumor such as melanoma, head and neck, liver or kidney cancer.

The DNA for the CDR3 is TGTGCCAGCAGCTTGGTTAGGGGTGAGCAGTTCTTC. It yields the protein CASSLVRGEQFF. The chain recombines TRBV7-2 with TRBJ2-1; D might be TRBD1 (5 bases). Per germline, CDR1 SGHTA and CDR2 FQGNSA. V shed 3 bases and J shed 9 bases, with 9 bases lying between them. The CDR3 runs to 12 residues.

The rearrangement joins TRBV6-6 to TRBJ2-3; 10 bases match TRBD2. The CDR3 is 16 amino acids. Trimming removed 0 bases from V and 6 bases from J; junction bases left unmatched: 6. Germline values: CDR1 MNHNY, CDR2 SVGAGI (reference sequence). Written as DNA, the CDR3 is TGTGCCAGCAGTTACTCATTAGCGGGGGGTAGGGATACGCAGTATTTT. This translates into CASSYSLAGGRDTQYF.

This sequence joins TRBV10-2 and TRBJ2-4; 9 nucleotides align to TRBD1. Trimming cost V 4 bases and J 3 bases; bases outside gene matches: 13. There are 18 residues in the CDR3. Germline CDR1 and CDR2: WSHSY and SAAADI. The CDR3 sequence is CASSVTGQGLLVKNIQYF. The CDR3 coding sequence is TGCGCCAGCAGTGTTACTGGACAGGGGCTTCTTGTCAAAAACATTCAGTACTTC.

Here the CDR3 DNA reads TGTGCCAGCAGCTTAGTCTGGACACCGGGTGGTGAAGCTTTCTTT. This sequence encodes CASSLVWTPGGEAFF. The chain recombines TRBV11-2 with TRBJ1-1; TRBD1 is a possible D gene (5 bases). Trimming stripped 1 base from V and 7 bases from J, with 16 bases between. CDR3 length: 15 residues. The germline CDR1 and CDR2 sequences are SGHAT and FQNNGV.

The gene calls are TRBV7-6 and TRBJ2-7, with 8 positions matching TRBD2. This CDR3 is built from 15 residues. Trimming took 4 bases from V and 5 from J; bases not matched to a gene: 10. Germline V gene sequence: CDR1 SGHVS, CDR2 FNYEAQ. CDR3 loop: CASSSPGLGGNEQYF. The CDR3 nucleotides read TGTGCCAGCAGCTCCCCGGGACTAGGTGGGAACGAGCAGTACTTC.

This rearrangement joins TRBV7-2 to TRBJ1-2; 7 bases match TRBD1. In germline, CDR1 is SGHTA, CDR2 FQGNSA. The V segment lost 5 bases and the J segment 2 bases; nucleotides outside the gene matches: 8. The length of the CDR3 is 15 residues. As DNA, the CDR3 is TGTGCCAGCAGCCCGAGACAGGGTTCCAACTATGGCTACACCTTC. It translates to CASSPRQGSNYGYTF. The full variable domain, rest sourced from reference TRBV7-2 and TRBJ1-2, is GAGVSQSPSNKVTEKGKDVELRCDPISGHTALYWYRQSLGQGLEFLIYFQGNSAPDKSGLPSDRFSAERTGGSVSTLTIQRTQQEDSAVYLCASSPRQGSNYGYTFGSGTRLTVV.

V usage is TRBV5-4 and J usage is TRBJ1-2, with a tentative D call TRBD1 (5 bases). The germline CDR1 and CDR2 sequences are SGHNT and YYREEE (reference sequence). Between the trimmed V and J ends, which lost 6 bases and 0 bases, there was a span of 12 bases. The CDR3 is 14 residues long. The CDR3 reads CASTNRQTNYGYTF. The CDR3 coding sequence is TGTGCCAGCACCAACCGACAGACTAACTATGGCTACACCTTC.

The chain employs TRBV7-2 and TRBJ2-7; maybe TRBD2 (5 bases). Per the germline V gene, CDR1 is SGHTA and CDR2 is FQGNSA. V lost 1 base, J lost 1 base, and 8 bases lay in between. The CDR3 is 14 amino acids. This CDR3 is CASSLEVASYEQYF. In DNA form, the CDR3 reads TGTGCCAGCAGCTTAGAGGTAGCGTCCTACGAGCAGTACTTC.

The CDR3 loop reads CASSEGYPNQPQHF. The CDR3 DNA sequence: TGTGCCAGTAGTGAGGGGTATCCCAATCAGCCCCAGCATTTT. This chain links TRBV19 with TRBJ1-5; tentative D call: TRBD1 (5 bases). V was shortened by 5 bases and J by 3 bases, with 11 bases between the two germline ends. The CDR3 is made up of 14 amino acids. From germline, CDR1 is LNHDA and CDR2 SQIVND (reference sequence).

The chain carries TRBV28 and TRBJ1-4; D is unresolved. CDR3 length: 14 amino acids. V lost 3 bases, J lost 5 bases, and 10 bases lay in between. The germline CDR1 and CDR2 sequences are MDHEN and SYDVKM. CDR3 DNA sequence: TGTGCCAGCAGTTTGGCAGGCCGGAATGAAAAACTGTTTTTT. Its translation: CASSLAGRNEKLFF.

The chain has TRBV27 and TRBJ2-4; 9 bases line up with TRBD1. This CDR3 contains 15 residues. Germline trimming cut 5 bases from V and 9 bases from J; bases unmatched to any gene: 11. CDR1 is MNHEY, CDR2 SMNVEV, per germline (reference sequence). CDR3: CASSPRQGGRAIQYF. The CDR3 DNA is TGTGCCAGCAGTCCCCGACAGGGGGGGAGGGCCATTCAGTACTTC.

The chain uses TRBV7-3 and TRBJ2-7; 8 nucleotides agree with TRBD1. Germline V lookup: CDR1 SGHTA, CDR2 FQGTGA. Germline trimming cut 5 bases from V and 5 bases from J; bases unmatched to any gene: 5. The CDR3 is 13 amino acids. The CDR3 DNA is TGTGCCAGCAGCCGGGACAGGATTGACGAGCAGTACTTC. As protein: CASSRDRIDEQYF.

The chain has TRBV19 and TRBJ2-2; weak D call: TRBD2 (6 bases). The V end lost 5 bases, the J end lost 1 base, and 11 bases lay between the germline ends. CDR1 is LNHDA, CDR2 SQIVND, per germline (reference sequence). This CDR3 comprises 15 residues. The CDR3 nucleotides are TGTGCCAGTAGTCTCATGGAGGGGAACACCGGGGAGCTGTTTTTT. This translates into CASSLMEGNTGELFF.

The chain joins TRBV5-1 to TRBJ1-1, with D unclear. The CDR3 is 14 amino acids. Trimming stripped 0 bases from V and 4 bases from J, with 10 bases between. CDR1 and CDR2 (germline): SGHRS, YFSETQ. The CDR3 loop reads CASSLDGLRTEAFF. Here the CDR3 DNA reads TGCGCCAGCAGCTTGGATGGGTTACGCACTGAAGCTTTCTTT. The whole variable domain, filled in from reference TRBV5-1 and TRBJ1-1, reads KAGVTQTPRYLIKTRGQQVTLSCSPISGHRSVSWYQQTPGQGLQFLFEYFSETQRNKGNFPGRFSGRQFSNSRSEMNVSTLELGDSALYLCASSLDGLRTEAFFGQGTRLTVV.

The chain combines TRBV6-5 with TRBJ1-6; D is unclear. The CDR3 covers 12 residues. The V gene's germline CDR1 is MNHEY and CDR2 SVGAGI. The V and J ends lost 7 bases and 6 bases respectively, with 7 bases between them. The CDR3 loop reads CASKRSNSPLHF. As DNA, the CDR3 is TGTGCCAGCAAAAGGTCTAATTCACCCCTCCACTTT.

J is TRBJ2-5 and V is TRBV10-3; 9 bases are a match to TRBD1. This CDR3 contains 12 residues. The V and J ends lost 11 bases and 4 bases, in that order; junction bases with no gene match: 5. Germline CDR1 and CDR2: ENHRY and SYGVKD. Here the CDR3 reads CAVQGAGETQYF. The DNA of the CDR3 is TGTGCCGTACAGGGGGCGGGAGAGACCCAGTACTTC.

The chain joins TRBV6-1 to TRBJ2-1; D may be TRBD1 or TRBD2 (5 bases each). The V end lost 8 bases, the J end lost 8 bases, and 19 bases lay between the germline ends. This CDR3 has 14 residues. Germline values: CDR1 MNHNS, CDR2 SASEGT. The CDR3 DNA reads TGTGCCAGCTTGGCCAGAGTCTTGGGGGATGAGCAGTTCTTC. This sequence encodes CASLARVLGDEQFF.

This sequence joins TRBV27 and TRBJ2-1, with 10 bases aligning to TRBD1. The CDR3 has 15 amino acids. Germline lookup yields CDR1 MNHEY and CDR2 SMNVEV (reference sequence). Trimming took 5 bases from V and 8 from J; bases not matched to a gene: 9. This CDR3 reads CASSPTGGAWHEQFF. CDR3 nucleotides: TGTGCCAGCAGTCCGACAGGGGGCGCCTGGCATGAGCAGTTCTTC.

V usage is TRBV19 and J usage is TRBJ2-1; 8 bases are a match to TRBD2. V shed 4 bases, J shed 7 bases, and the junction held 15 bases outside the gene matches. The V gene's germline CDR1 is LNHDA and CDR2 SQIVND (reference sequence). The length of the CDR3 is 17 residues. The CDR3 DNA follows: TGTGCCAGTAGTAATAACTTCGGGGGGGCTTCTTCGAATGAGCAGTTCTTC. Residues: CASSNNFGGASSNEQFF.

The chain couples TRBV5-1 to TRBJ2-7, with 9 bases identical to TRBD1. The junction had 7 bases not matched to a gene; V was cut back by 4 bases and J by 5 bases. Germline CDR1 is SGHRS and CDR2 is YFSETQ. This CDR3 region has 14 residues. Here the CDR3 reads CASSGGQGFNEQYF. CDR3 nucleotides: TGCGCCAGCAGCGGAGGACAGGGGTTTAACGAGCAGTACTTC.

The chain couples TRBV2 to TRBJ2-5, with D hard to call. Between the trimmed V and J ends, which lost 4 bases and 5 bases, there was a span of 8 bases. Germline V gives CDR1 SNHLY, CDR2 FYNNEI. This CDR3 comprises 12 residues. The chain's CDR3 is CASSVRLETQYF. The DNA of the CDR3 is TGTGCCAGCAGTGTGCGGTTGGAGACCCAGTACTTC.

The chain uses TRBV20-1 and TRBJ2-5; no reliable D call. CDR1 is DFQATT, CDR2 SNEGSKA, per germline (reference sequence). This CDR3 contains 11 residues. The ends were cut back, 3 bases at V and 1 base at J, with 3 bases in the middle. This CDR3 is CSASLQETQYF. CDR3 bases: TGCAGTGCTAGTCTCCAAGAGACCCAGTACTTC.

The V gene is TRBV7-2, the J gene TRBJ2-3; D might be TRBD1 or TRBD2, each matching 6 bases. V lost 2 bases, J lost 3 bases, and 15 bases lay in between. Germline CDR1 is SGHTA and CDR2 is FQGNSA. CDR3 length equals 16 residues. This CDR3 reads CASSLMGRGHTDTQYF. The CDR3 coding sequence is TGTGCCAGCAGCTTAATGGGGCGGGGACATACAGATACGCAGTATTTT.

The rearrangement uses TRBV28 and TRBJ2-3; no clear D. The CDR3 totals 15 residues. V was pared by 8 bases and J by 6 bases, with 21 bases between. The germline V gene has CDR1 MDHEN and CDR2 SYDVKM. DNA of the CDR3: TGTGCCAGCGGACCATACGTGGGTGATCTTGATACGCAGTATTTT. It encodes CASGPYVGDLDTQYF. Using reference TRBV28 and TRBJ2-3 for the parts outside the CDR3, the full variable domain is DVKVTQSSRYLVKRTGEKVFLECVQDMDHENMFWYRQDPGLGLRLIYFSYDVKMKEKGDIPEGYSVSREKKERFSLILESASTNQTSMYLCASGPYVGDLDTQYFGPGTRLTVL.